The 25 T cell receptor beta chains below were found in one sample sequenced in a study of technical replicates of blood from several donors. Assay used: immunoSEQ multiplex PCR; TCRdb lists only in-frame clones, some missing. The sample contains around 60,000 clones, 90% to 95% of which appear only once. Sequencing was carried out using PBMCs. The receptors come from a human donor in good health. Some clones in this sample may be carry-over from other donors' samples.

The chain uses TRBV7-2 and TRBJ1-1, with D tentatively TRBD1 (5 bases). In germline, CDR1 is SGHTA, CDR2 FQGNSA. The CDR3 loop spans 14 amino acids. Between the trimmed V and J ends, which lost 1 base and 4 bases, there was a span of 10 bases. CDR3 in DNA: TGTGCCAGCAGCTTAGTGGGGGGTACCACTGAAGCTTTCTTT. It specifies CASSLVGGTTEAFF.

J is TRBJ2-3 and V is TRBV9; 11 bases align to TRBD2. CDR3 size: 21 residues. Germline V CDR1 and CDR2: SGDLS, YYNGEE. The J segment lost 3 bases and the V segment lost 3 bases, leaving 21 bases of the junction unmatched. As DNA, the CDR3 is TGTGCCAGCAGCGCCAGAGGCGGGGGCCTAGCGGGGGGCCTCTTTACAGATACGCAGTATTTT. This encodes CASSARGGGLAGGLFTDTQYF. The entire variable domain, with the rest obtained from reference TRBV9 and TRBJ2-3, is as follows: DSGVTQTPKHLITATGQRVTLRCSPRSGDLSVYWYQQSLDQGLQFLIQYYNGEERAKGNILERFSAQQFPDLHSELNLSSLELGDSALYFCASSARGGGLAGGLFTDTQYFGPGTRLTVL.

CDR3 loop: CASSLLTGQGAGTEAFF. CDR3 sequence (DNA): TGTGCCAGCAGCTTATTAACCGGACAGGGGGCAGGGACTGAAGCTTTCTTT. The chain links TRBV11-2 to TRBJ1-1, with 11 nucleotides matching TRBD1. V gave up 2 bases and J gave up 5 bases; unmatched junction bases: 10. This CDR3 comprises 17 residues. The V gene's germline CDR1 is SGHAT and CDR2 FQNNGV.

V gene TRBV13 combines with J gene TRBJ2-5, with TRBD1 identical over 8 bases. J gave up 5 bases and V 5 bases, and 13 bases lay outside the gene matches. Germline CDR1 PRHDT, CDR2 FYEKMQ (reference sequence). This CDR3 spans 16 amino acids. DNA of the CDR3: TGTGCCAGCAGCCCCCTGAAACAGGGGGATCGGGAGACCCAGTACTTC. Translated: CASSPLKQGDRETQYF.

The V gene is TRBV7-9, the J gene TRBJ2-2; D is possibly TRBD1 (6 bases). V was clipped by 2 bases and J by 1 base, with 11 bases between them. There are 16 residues in the CDR3. Germline V gene lookup returns CDR1 SEHNR and CDR2 FQNEAQ (reference sequence). The CDR3 DNA sequence: TGTGCCAGCAGCTTACAAACAGGGATGAACACCGGGGAGCTGTTTTTT. Protein sequence: CASSLQTGMNTGELFF.

The chain joins TRBV19 to TRBJ2-7, with 9 bases that match TRBD1. The CDR3 is 14 residues long. Germline V gene lookup returns CDR1 LNHDA and CDR2 SQIVND (reference sequence). J lost 5 bases, V lost 5 bases, and 7 bases had no gene match. This chain's CDR3 is CASSPGTGKDEQYF. Here the CDR3 DNA reads TGTGCCAGTAGTCCCGGGACAGGGAAGGACGAGCAGTACTTC.

The rearrangement joins TRBV14 to TRBJ2-5; 9 bases map to TRBD2. The CDR3 has 14 amino acids. Trimming cost V 0 bases and J 5 bases; bases outside gene matches: 1. Germline V lookup: CDR1 SGHDN, CDR2 FVKESK. CDR3 DNA sequence: TGTGCCAGCAGCCAAGATAGCGGGAGCGAGACCCAGTACTTC. Its translation is CASSQDSGSETQYF.

The V and J genes are TRBV5-1 and TRBJ1-1, with 8 positions matching TRBD1. V was clipped by 4 bases and J by 7 bases; unmatched bases: 9. Germline values: CDR1 SGHRS, CDR2 YFSETQ. The CDR3 has 14 residues. The CDR3 bases are TGCGCCAGCAGCGGGGGGACAGGAAAGGTTGAAGCTTTCTTT. Translation gives CASSGGTGKVEAFF.

This chain connects TRBV4-3 to TRBJ2-5; possible D gene TRBD2, 6 bases. CDR3 length equals 15 residues. CDR1 LGHNA and CDR2 YSLEER come from the germline V gene. Trimming removed 0 bases at V and 7 bases at J, with 15 bases between. Here the CDR3 DNA reads TGCGCCAGCAGCCAAGAAGGACTACCTGGGGGGACCCAGTACTTC. It codes for CASSQEGLPGGTQYF.

The J gene is TRBJ2-5, the V gene TRBV18, with 10 bases identical to TRBD1. Germline loops: CDR1 KGHSH, CDR2 LQKENI. This CDR3 comprises 16 residues. The V gene end was trimmed by 2 bases and the J gene end by 6 bases; junction bases not matched to a gene: 9. The CDR3 bases are TGTGCCAGCTCACCAGTTGGACAGGGGGAGCGAAAGACCCAGTACTTC. Its protein is CASSPVGQGERKTQYF.

The chain combines TRBV2 with TRBJ1-5; 7 nucleotides match TRBD1. The CDR3 extends over 15 amino acids. After removal of 3 bases from V and 2 bases from J, the junction contained 4 bases not matched to a gene. Germline CDR1 SNHLY, CDR2 FYNNEI. CDR3: CASSDRQGGNQPQHF. DNA for the CDR3: TGTGCCAGCAGTGATAGACAGGGAGGCAATCAGCCCCAGCATTTT. Full variable domain (rest looked up from reference TRBV2 and TRBJ1-5): EPEVTQTPSHQVTQMGQEVILRCVPISNHLYFYWYRQILGQKVEFLVSFYNNEISEKSEIFDDQFSVERPDGSNFTLKIRSTKLEDSAMYFCASSDRQGGNQPQHFGDGTRLSIL.

A single count supports this clone. The chain carries TRBV7-2 and TRBJ1-3; weak D call: TRBD1 (5 bases). V lost 3 bases and J lost 2, with 17 bases in between. This CDR3 has 17 amino acids. CDR1 is SGHTA, CDR2 FQGNSA, per germline. The CDR3 bases are TGTGCCAGCAGCTTCTCAGGGACTGGGAGCGCTGGAAACACCATATATTTT. This gives the protein CASSFSGTGSAGNTIYF.

V is TRBV10-3 and J is TRBJ1-5; tentatively, D is TRBD1 (5 bases). Trimming stripped 0 bases from V and 4 bases from J, with 16 bases between. Germline assignment: CDR1 ENHRY and CDR2 SYGVKD. The CDR3 contains 17 residues. The chain's CDR3 is CAISESMGGGINQPQHF. CDR3 sequence (DNA): TGTGCCATCAGTGAGTCGATGGGGGGGGGAATAAATCAGCCCCAGCATTTT.

The V call is TRBV27, the J call TRBJ1-4; D gene unclear. The CDR3 contains 14 residues. The ends were cut back, 6 bases at V and 0 bases at J, with 8 bases in the middle. Germline lookup yields CDR1 MNHEY and CDR2 SMNVEV (reference sequence). This CDR3 reads CASSQSTTNEKLFF. DNA for the CDR3: TGTGCCAGCAGCCAGTCCACAACTAATGAAAAACTGTTTTTT.

J is TRBJ2-2 and V is TRBV5-6; weak D call: TRBD1 (6 bases). This CDR3 region has 13 residues. V was clipped by 3 bases and J by 7 bases, with 10 bases between them. Germline lookup yields CDR1 SGHDT and CDR2 YYEEEE. CDR3 in amino acids: CASSYRTVGELFF. In DNA form, the CDR3 reads TGTGCCAGCAGCTACCGGACAGTCGGGGAGCTGTTTTTT.

The DNA of the CDR3 is TGTGCCAGCTCCCCCCCGGCGGGGGGGATAAGCACAGATACGCAGTATTTT. Its translation is CASSPPAGGISTDTQYF. The V call is TRBV6-7, the J call TRBJ2-3, with 9 bases matching TRBD2. Being an ORF, TRBV6-7 has a function that is uncertain. The CDR3 covers 17 residues. Unmatched junction bases numbered 12, after V lost 8 bases and J lost 0 bases.

The chain joins TRBV28 to TRBJ1-2; D gene unclear. V lost 6 bases to trimming and J lost 6 bases, with 20 bases between them. Per the germline V gene, CDR1 is MDHEN and CDR2 is SYDVKM. The CDR3 runs to 15 residues. In nucleotides, the CDR3 is TGTGCCAGCAGATACGCCGGGAGCAGGATCGATGGCTACACCTTC. It is translated as CASRYAGSRIDGYTF.

Only one count was recorded for this clone. The chain has TRBV5-4 and TRBJ2-7, with 8 positions matching TRBD2. This CDR3 contains 16 residues. V gave up 4 bases and J gave up 2 bases; unmatched junction bases: 11. Germline V gives CDR1 SGHNT, CDR2 YYREEE (reference sequence). The CDR3 coding sequence is TGTGCCAGCAGCCGAGGGCGGGGGGCGCCCACCTACGAGCAGTACTTC. This sequence encodes CASSRGRGAPTYEQYF.

This chain links TRBV25-1 with TRBJ1-2, with D maybe TRBD1 (5 bases). The V gene's germline CDR1 is MGHDK and CDR2 SYGVNS. The CDR3 consists of 12 residues. Trimming pared 1 base from V and 7 bases from J, leaving 7 bases between. The CDR3 region has the DNA TGTGCCAGCAGTGAATCGGGACTTGGCTACACCTTC. Encoded protein: CASSESGLGYTF.

The chain combines TRBV7-2 with TRBJ2-5, with 7 nucleotides matching TRBD2. The CDR3 is 17 residues long. The germline CDR1 and CDR2 sequences are SGHTA and FQGNSA. Trimming at V came to 4 bases and at J to 5 bases, leaving 16 bases not matched to a gene. CDR3 coding DNA: TGTGCCAGCAGCTCCCTGGGGGGGGGACTGCCCAGCGAGACCCAGTACTTC. As protein: CASSSLGGGLPSETQYF. Supplemented by reference TRBV7-2 and TRBJ2-5, the full variable domain reads GAGVSQSPSNKVTEKGKDVELRCDPISGHTALYWYRQSLGQGLEFLIYFQGNSAPDKSGLPSDRFSAERTGGSVSTLTIQRTQQEDSAVYLCASSSLGGGLPSETQYFGPGTRLLVL.

This clone was seen a handful of times. The genes are TRBV6-1 and TRBJ2-7; 10 bases match TRBD1. The junction had 2 bases not matched to a gene; V was cut back by 3 bases and J by 0 bases. CDR3 size: 15 residues. Germline CDR1 and CDR2: MNHNS and SASEGT. CDR3 in amino acids: CASSEGQGPSYEQYF. In DNA form, the CDR3 reads TGTGCCAGCAGTGAGGGACAGGGGCCCTCCTACGAGCAGTACTTC.

This clone came up once. The rearrangement uses TRBV5-5 and TRBJ2-1; D possibly corresponds to TRBD2 (5 bases). The CDR3 sequence is 12 residues long. With 2 bases removed from V and 7 bases from J, the gap between germline ends came to 7 bases. Germline CDR1 SGHKS, CDR2 YYEKEE (reference sequence). CDR3 nucleotides: TGTGCCAGCAGCTTTCCGGGGAATGAGCAGTTCTTC. As protein: CASSFPGNEQFF.

J is TRBJ2-3 and V is TRBV7-2; maybe TRBD2 (6 bases). Trimming removed 6 bases from V and 3 bases from J, with 19 bases in between. The germline V gene has CDR1 SGHTA and CDR2 FQGNSA. The length of the CDR3 is 16 residues. Here the CDR3 reads CASSTGRGDFTDTQYF. Written as DNA, the CDR3 is TGTGCCAGCAGTACCGGGCGCGGGGACTTTACAGATACGCAGTATTTT.

The chain carries TRBV7-9 and TRBJ2-7; 15 positions match TRBD2. V lost 5 bases and J lost 4; bases outside the gene matches: 3. The CDR3 is made up of 15 amino acids. Per germline, CDR1 SEHNR and CDR2 FQNEAQ (reference sequence). CDR3 in amino acids: CASSGGTSGGYEQYF. CDR3 bases: TGTGCCAGCAGCGGAGGGACTAGCGGGGGGTACGAGCAGTACTTC.

J is TRBJ1-2 and V is TRBV6-1, with TRBD1 identical over 9 bases. The length of the CDR3 is 19 residues. Germline-derived CDR1 and CDR2 are MNHNS and SASEGT. V was pared by 0 bases and J by 6 bases, with 17 bases of the junction left unmatched. The CDR3: CASSEAMGGQGVGSHGYTF. The CDR3 DNA reads TGTGCCAGCAGTGAAGCGATGGGGGGACAGGGTGTAGGATCGCATGGCTACACCTTC.